This T cell receptor (beta chain) was found in a study of molecular identifiers for immune sequencing clone quantification. The wider study: Replicate experiments divided RNA from roughly 20,000 or 100,000 naive CD8 cells into five parts and sequenced four.

By share of the sample, this clonotype is medium-sized. What it binds is unknown. The germline CDR1 and CDR2 sequences are ENHRY and SYGVKD. This CDR3 is built from 15 residues. V shed 6 bases, J shed 3 bases, and the junction held 7 bases outside the gene matches. For bulk TCR libraries, previously described methods and listed TCR primers were used. TCRdb analysed the PCR reads with MiXCR anew, one entry per CDR3 protein. The profile shows approximately 59,000 distinct CDR3 sequences, 15% to 20% of them singletons. Notes on the study in general: Clones that had above 20 RNA copies took up over 99% of effector molecules but under 1% in naive cells. One cell's worth of spiked Jurkat TCR RNA was reportedly detectable among about a million naive cells.

The rearrangement links TRBV10-3 to TRBJ2-7; 11 nucleotides align to TRBD2. This clonotype was obtained from a human donor in good health. Some libraries in this study had Jurkat cell RNA spiked in. The sample taken for sequencing was naive CD8+ T cells from blood, with Jurkat cell RNA spiked in. Subset specified: FACS-sorted CD8+CD4-CCR7+CD45RA+ naive T cells. The CDR3 is CAISETSGTFYEQYF. The CDR3, as DNA: TGTGCCATCAGCGAGACTAGCGGGACCTTCTACGAGCAGTACTTC.